The present TCR beta chain was sequenced within a study of T-cell reconstitution after alpha-beta-depleted transplantation in children. General study findings and limits: Several hundred rapidly expanded clones from non-depleted graft cells reportedly supplied alpha-beta T cells about two months post-transplant. Hyperexpanded clones declined; after one year, newly produced T cells mostly supplied diversity.

Turning to this clonotype: Antigen specificity is unknown.

This CDR3 is built from 14 residues. J gave up 0 bases and V 6 bases, and 5 bases lay outside the gene matches. Per the germline V gene, CDR1 is MNHNS and CDR2 is SASEGT. Preparation of the TCRbeta library was carried out with unique molecular identifiers. TCRdb re-called the PCR reads through MiXCR, storing one row per CDR3 protein. This table has fewer than 750,000 distinct CDR3 sequences, roughly 27% appearing once. The sequence derives from a boy younger than two with Wiskott-Aldrich syndrome, due to receive a stem cell transplant. This specimen consisted of PBMCs, obtained before TCRalphabeta/CD19-depleted stem cell transplant. The chain employs TRBV6-1 and TRBJ2-7, with 7 bases fitting TRBD1. The DNA of the CDR3 is TGTGCCAGCAGGGACAGGACCTACTCCTACGAGCAGTACTTC. This sequence encodes CASRDRTYSYEQYF.